A single T cell receptor beta chain is shown here with its context. What it recognizes is unknown. Second-dose timings of about 4 or about 12 weeks were pooled. Method: immunoSEQ multiplex PCR; TCRdb's copy keeps in-frame clones and lacks some. The sample shows 40,000 to 55,000 clones, roughly 91% of them seen only once. The sample originates from a study of T cell responses to AZD1222 COVID-19 vaccine. Overall study results and limits: Unmutated regions of variants are reportedly targeted by nearly half of spike-specific TCRs. Donors skewed white British and female; clonal diversity was possibly underestimated. Just a handful of AZD1222 recipients were seropositive at baseline.

Germline trimming cut 7 bases from V and 2 bases from J; bases unmatched to any gene: 5. CDR1 is LNHDA, CDR2 SQIVND, per germline (reference sequence). This CDR3 comprises 16 residues. V is TRBV19 and J is TRBJ2-6, with 10 bases fitting TRBD1. Sequencing was performed on peripheral blood, taken 28 days after the second AZD1222 dose. The sequence was collected from an adult who received the AZD1222 COVID-19 vaccine. In nucleotides, the CDR3 is TGTGCCAGTATCGAGACAGGGGGCGCTGGGGCCAACGTCCTGACTTTC. This gives the protein CASIETGGAGANVLTF.